This TCR beta chain was identified during a study of cytomegalovirus exposure and HLA in healthy donors. Study conclusions and caveats: Presence/absence analyses supposed approximately even sequencing depth among donors.

The V gene's germline CDR1 is SGHDT and CDR2 YYEEEE. Trimming removed 2 bases from V and 7 bases from J; junction bases left unmatched: 5. The CDR3 totals 14 residues. While unrecorded immune exposures were likely, the donors were nominally healthy when sampled. PCR was performed using 60 Vbeta and 13 Jbeta primers. The protocol was immunoSEQ multiplex PCR, while the TCRdb copy is restricted to in-frame clones and leaves out a portion. This sample has roughly 150,000 clones, with around four fifths found just once. With respect to this clone: Its cognate antigen is unknown.

This chain links TRBV5-6 with TRBJ2-7, with 11 bases fitting TRBD2. The TCR was taken from a boy aged 2 to 9 in good health and CMV-seronegative. The source material was PBMCs. The CDR3 DNA reads as TGTGCCAGCAGCTTCACTAGCGGGAGAGGGGAGCAGTACTTC. Residues: CASSFTSGRGEQYF.